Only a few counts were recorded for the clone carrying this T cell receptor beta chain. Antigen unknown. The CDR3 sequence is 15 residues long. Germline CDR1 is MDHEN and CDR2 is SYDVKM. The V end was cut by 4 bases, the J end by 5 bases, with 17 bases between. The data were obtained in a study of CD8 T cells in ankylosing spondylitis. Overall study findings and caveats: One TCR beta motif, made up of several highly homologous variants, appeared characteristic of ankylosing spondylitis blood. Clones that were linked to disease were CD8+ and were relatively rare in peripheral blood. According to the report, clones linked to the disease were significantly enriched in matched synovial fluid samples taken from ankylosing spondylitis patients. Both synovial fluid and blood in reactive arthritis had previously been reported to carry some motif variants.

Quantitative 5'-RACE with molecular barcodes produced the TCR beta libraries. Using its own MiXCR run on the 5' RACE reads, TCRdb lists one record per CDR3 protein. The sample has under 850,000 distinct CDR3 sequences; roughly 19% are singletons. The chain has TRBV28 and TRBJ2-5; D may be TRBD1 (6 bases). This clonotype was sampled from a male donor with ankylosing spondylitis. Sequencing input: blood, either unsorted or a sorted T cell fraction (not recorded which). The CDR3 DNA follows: TGTGCCAGCAGTTCAGGACAGAGTAAATTCGAGACCCAGTACTTC. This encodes CASSSGQSKFETQYF.